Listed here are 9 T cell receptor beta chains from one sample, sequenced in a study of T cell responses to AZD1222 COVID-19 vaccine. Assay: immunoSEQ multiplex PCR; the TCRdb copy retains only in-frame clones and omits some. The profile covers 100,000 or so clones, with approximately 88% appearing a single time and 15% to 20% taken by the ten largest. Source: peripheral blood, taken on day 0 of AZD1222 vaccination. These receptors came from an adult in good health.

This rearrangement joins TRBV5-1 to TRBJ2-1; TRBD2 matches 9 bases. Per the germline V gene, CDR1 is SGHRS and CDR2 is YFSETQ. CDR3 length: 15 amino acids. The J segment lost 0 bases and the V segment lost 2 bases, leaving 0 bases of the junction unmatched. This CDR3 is CASSLLAGSYNEQFF. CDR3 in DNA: TGCGCCAGCAGCTTACTAGCGGGCTCCTACAATGAGCAGTTCTTC.

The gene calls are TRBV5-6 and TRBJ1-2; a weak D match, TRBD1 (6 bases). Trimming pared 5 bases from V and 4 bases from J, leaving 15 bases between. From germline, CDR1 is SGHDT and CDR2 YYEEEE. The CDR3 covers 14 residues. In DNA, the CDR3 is TGTGCCAGCAGTCAATTACAGGGTATCTATGGCTACACCTTC. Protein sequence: CASSQLQGIYGYTF.

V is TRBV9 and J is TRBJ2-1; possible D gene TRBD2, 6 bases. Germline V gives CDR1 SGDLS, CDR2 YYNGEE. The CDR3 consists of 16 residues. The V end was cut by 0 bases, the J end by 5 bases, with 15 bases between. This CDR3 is CASSVELAGIHNEQFF. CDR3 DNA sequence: TGTGCCAGCAGCGTAGAACTAGCCGGAATCCACAATGAGCAGTTCTTC.

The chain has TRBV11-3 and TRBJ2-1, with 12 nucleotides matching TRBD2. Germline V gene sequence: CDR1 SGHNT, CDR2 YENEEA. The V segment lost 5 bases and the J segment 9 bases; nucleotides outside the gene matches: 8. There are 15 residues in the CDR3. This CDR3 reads CASSPSLAGGSEQFF. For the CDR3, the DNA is TGTGCCAGCAGCCCCTCCCTAGCGGGAGGGAGTGAGCAGTTCTTC.

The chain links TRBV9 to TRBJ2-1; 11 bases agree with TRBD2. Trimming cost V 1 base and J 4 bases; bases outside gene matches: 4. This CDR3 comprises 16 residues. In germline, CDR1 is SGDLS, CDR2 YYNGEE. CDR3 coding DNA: TGTGCCAGCAGCGTACAGACTAGCGGGGCATACAATGAGCAGTTCTTC. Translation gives CASSVQTSGAYNEQFF.

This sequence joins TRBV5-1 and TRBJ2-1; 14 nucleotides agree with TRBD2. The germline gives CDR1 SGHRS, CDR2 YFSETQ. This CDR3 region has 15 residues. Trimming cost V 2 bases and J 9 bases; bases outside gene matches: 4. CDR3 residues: CASSLGLAGGGEQFF. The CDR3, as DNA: TGCGCCAGCAGCTTAGGACTAGCGGGAGGTGGTGAGCAGTTCTTC.

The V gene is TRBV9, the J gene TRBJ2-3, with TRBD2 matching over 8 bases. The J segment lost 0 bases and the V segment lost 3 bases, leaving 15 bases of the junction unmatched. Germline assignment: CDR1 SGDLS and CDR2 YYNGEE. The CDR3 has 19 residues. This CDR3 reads CASSATTLTGLASTDTQYF. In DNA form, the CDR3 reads TGTGCCAGCAGCGCGACCACTTTAACCGGACTAGCCAGCACAGATACGCAGTATTTT.

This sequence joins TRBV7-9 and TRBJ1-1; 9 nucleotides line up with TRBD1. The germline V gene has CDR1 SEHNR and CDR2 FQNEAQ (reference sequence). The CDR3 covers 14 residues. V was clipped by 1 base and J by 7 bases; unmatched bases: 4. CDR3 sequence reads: CASSLGTGEDEAFF. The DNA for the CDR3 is TGTGCCAGCAGCTTAGGGACAGGGGAAGATGAAGCTTTCTTT. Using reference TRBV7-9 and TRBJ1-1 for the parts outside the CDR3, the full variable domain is DTGVSQNPRHKITKRGQNVTFRCDPISEHNRLYWYRQTLGQGPEFLTYFQNEAQLEKSRLLSDRFSAERPKGSFSTLEIQRTEQGDSAMYLCASSLGTGEDEAFFGQGTRLTVV.

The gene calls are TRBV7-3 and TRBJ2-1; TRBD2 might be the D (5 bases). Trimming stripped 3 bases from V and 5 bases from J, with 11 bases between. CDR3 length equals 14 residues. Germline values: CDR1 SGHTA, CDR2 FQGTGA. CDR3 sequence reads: CASSFRGPDNEQFF. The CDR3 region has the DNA TGTGCCAGCAGCTTCCGCGGGCCTGACAATGAGCAGTTCTTC.